This T cell receptor (beta chain) was sequenced during a study of cytomegalovirus exposure and HLA in healthy donors. To note about this clone: No antigen is known for it.

Germline V lookup: CDR1 SGHRS, CDR2 YFSETQ. J was trimmed by 1 base and V by 3 bases; bases with no gene match: 8. This CDR3 contains 16 residues. Regarding the study as a whole: Accurate HLA-A and HLA-B prediction from TCR beta sequences was reported for most subjects. A later analysis by the authors found several of the most significant clusters apparently linked to common viral pathogens.

A multiplex PCR was run with 60 Vbeta primers and 13 Jbeta primers. Only in-frame clones appear in the TCRdb table, and some are missing; sequencing was by immunoSEQ multiplex PCR. Here the sample spans 95,000 to 100,000 clones, around three quarters being singletons. The chain couples TRBV5-1 to TRBJ1-1, with 8 bases identical to TRBD1. The source material was PBMCs. This TCR was sampled from a man aged 35 to 55 in good health and CMV-seronegative. The chain's CDR3 is CASSSRTGTTNTEAFF. The DNA for the CDR3 is TGCGCCAGCAGCTCGCGGACAGGGACCACGAACACTGAAGCTTTCTTT.